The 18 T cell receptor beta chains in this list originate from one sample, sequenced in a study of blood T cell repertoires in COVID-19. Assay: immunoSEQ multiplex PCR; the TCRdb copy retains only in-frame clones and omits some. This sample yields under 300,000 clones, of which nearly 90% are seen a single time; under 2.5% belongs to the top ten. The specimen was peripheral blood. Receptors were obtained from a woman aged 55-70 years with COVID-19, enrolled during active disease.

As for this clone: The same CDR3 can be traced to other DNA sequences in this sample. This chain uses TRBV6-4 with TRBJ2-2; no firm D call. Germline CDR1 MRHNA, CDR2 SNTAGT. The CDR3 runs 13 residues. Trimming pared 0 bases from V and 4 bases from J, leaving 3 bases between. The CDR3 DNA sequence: TGTGCCAGCAGTGACTCGAGCACCGGGGAGCTGTTTTTT. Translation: CASSDSSTGELFF.

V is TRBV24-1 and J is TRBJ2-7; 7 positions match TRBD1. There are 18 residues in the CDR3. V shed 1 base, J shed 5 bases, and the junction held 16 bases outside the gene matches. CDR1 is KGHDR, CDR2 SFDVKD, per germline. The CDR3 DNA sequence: TGTGCCACCAGTGATTTCCAAACCCGACAGGGCCCTAGGGACGAGCAGTACTTC. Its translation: CATSDFQTRQGPRDEQYF.

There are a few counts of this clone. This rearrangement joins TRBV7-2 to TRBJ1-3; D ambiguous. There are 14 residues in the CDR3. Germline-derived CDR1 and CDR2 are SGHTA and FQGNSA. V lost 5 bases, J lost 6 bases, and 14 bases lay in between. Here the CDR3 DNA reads TGTGCCAGCAGCCCCGCCCCAGAGGAAAACACCATATATTTT. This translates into CASSPAPEENTIYF.

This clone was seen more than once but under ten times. The CDR3 is CASLGNGNTIYF. The CDR3 DNA reads TGTGCCAGTCTAGGAAACGGAAACACCATATATTTT. This chain connects TRBV12-3 or TRBV12-4 to TRBJ1-3; D remains unclear. Trimming shortened V by 9 bases and J by 4 bases, and 10 bases separated the two germline ends. The CDR3 is made up of 12 amino acids.

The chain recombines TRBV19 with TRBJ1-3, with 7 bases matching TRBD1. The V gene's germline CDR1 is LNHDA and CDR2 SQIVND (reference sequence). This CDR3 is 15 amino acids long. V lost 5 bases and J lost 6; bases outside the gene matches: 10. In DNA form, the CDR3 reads TGTGCCAGTAGTCCCGACAGGGTAGGAACAAACACCATATATTTT. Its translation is CASSPDRVGTNTIYF.

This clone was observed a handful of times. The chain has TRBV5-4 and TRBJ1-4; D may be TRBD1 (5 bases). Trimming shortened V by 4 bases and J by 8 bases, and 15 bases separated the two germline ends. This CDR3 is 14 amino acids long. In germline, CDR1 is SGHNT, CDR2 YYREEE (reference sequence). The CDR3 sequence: CASSPGRVGEKLFF. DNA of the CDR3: TGTGCCAGCAGCCCCGGCAGGGTGGGGGAAAAACTGTTTTTT.

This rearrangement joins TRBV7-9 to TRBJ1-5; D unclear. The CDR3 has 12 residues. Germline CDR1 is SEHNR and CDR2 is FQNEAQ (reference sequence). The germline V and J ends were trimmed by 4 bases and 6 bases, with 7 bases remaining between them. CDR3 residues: CASSSNGQPQHF. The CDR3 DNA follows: TGTGCCAGCAGCTCGAACGGTCAGCCCCAGCATTTT.

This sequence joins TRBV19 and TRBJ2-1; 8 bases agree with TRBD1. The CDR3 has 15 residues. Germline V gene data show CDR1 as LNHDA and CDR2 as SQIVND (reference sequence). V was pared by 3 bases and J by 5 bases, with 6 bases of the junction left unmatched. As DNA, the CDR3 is TGTGCCAGTAGTATTGGACAGGGTGGCCACAATGAGCAGTTCTTC. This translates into CASSIGQGGHNEQFF.

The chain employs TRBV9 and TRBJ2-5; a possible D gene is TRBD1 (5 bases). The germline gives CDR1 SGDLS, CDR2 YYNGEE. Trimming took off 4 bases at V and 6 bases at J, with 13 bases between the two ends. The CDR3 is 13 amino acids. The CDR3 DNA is TGTGCCAGCAGCTCGACTGACAGCCAGACCCAGTACTTC. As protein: CASSSTDSQTQYF. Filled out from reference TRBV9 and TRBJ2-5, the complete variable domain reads DSGVTQTPKHLITATGQRVTLRCSPRSGDLSVYWYQQSLDQGLQFLIQYYNGEERAKGNILERFSAQQFPDLHSELNLSSLELGDSALYFCASSSTDSQTQYFGPGTRLLVL.

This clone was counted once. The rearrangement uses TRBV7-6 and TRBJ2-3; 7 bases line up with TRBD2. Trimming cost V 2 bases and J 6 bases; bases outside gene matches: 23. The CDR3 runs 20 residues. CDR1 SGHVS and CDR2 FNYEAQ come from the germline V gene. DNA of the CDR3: TGTGCCAGCAGCTTAAGGAGGGAGCTTGGAGCGGGGAGCTCTCAGGATACGCAGTATTTT. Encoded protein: CASSLRRELGAGSSQDTQYF.

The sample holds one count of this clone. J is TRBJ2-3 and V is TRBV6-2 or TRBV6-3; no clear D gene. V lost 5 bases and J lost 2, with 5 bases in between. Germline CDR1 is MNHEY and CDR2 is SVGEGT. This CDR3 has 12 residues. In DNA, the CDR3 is TGTGCCAGCAGTCCCTTCACAGATACGCAGTATTTT. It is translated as CASSPFTDTQYF.

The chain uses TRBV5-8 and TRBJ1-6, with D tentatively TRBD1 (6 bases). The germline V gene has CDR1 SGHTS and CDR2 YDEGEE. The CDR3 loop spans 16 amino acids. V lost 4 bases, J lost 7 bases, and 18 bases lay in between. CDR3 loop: CASSPPGGLRNSPLHF. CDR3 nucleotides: TGTGCCAGCAGCCCCCCCGGGGGGCTCAGGAATTCACCCCTCCACTTT.

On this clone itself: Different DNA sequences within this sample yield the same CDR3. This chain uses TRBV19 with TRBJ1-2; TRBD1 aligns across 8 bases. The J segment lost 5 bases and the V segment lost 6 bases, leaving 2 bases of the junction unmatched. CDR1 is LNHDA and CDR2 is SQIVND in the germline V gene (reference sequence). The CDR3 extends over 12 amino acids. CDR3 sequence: CASSGQGYGYTF. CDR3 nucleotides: TGTGCCAGTAGCGGACAGGGATATGGCTACACCTTC.

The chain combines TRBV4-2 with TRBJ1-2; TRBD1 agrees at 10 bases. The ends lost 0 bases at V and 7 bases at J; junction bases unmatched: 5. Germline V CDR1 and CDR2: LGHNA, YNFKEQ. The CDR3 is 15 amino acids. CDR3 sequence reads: CASSQDSGQGGGYTF. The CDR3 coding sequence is TGTGCCAGCAGCCAAGATTCAGGACAGGGGGGTGGCTACACCTTC.

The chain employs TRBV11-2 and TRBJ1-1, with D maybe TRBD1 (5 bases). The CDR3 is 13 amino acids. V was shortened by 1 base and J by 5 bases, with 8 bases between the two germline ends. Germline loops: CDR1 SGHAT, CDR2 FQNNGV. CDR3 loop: CASSLGGATEAFF. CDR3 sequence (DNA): TGTGCCAGCAGCTTAGGGGGCGCGACTGAAGCTTTCTTT. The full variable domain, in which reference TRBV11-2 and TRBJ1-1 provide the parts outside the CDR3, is EAGVAQSPRYKIIEKRQSVAFWCNPISGHATLYWYQQILGQGPKLLIQFQNNGVVDDSQLPKDRFSAERLKGVDSTLKIQPAKLEDSAVYLCASSLGGATEAFFGQGTRLTVV.

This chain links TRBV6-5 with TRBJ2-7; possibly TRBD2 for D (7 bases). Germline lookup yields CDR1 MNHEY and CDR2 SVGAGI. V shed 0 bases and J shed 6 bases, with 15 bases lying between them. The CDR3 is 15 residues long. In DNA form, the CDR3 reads TGTGCCAGCAGTTACTCGACTGGGGGGGCATTCGAGCAGTACTTC. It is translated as CASSYSTGGAFEQYF.

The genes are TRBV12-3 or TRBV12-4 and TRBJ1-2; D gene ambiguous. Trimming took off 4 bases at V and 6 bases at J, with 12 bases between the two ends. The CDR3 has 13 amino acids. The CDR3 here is CASSSRVVDGYTF. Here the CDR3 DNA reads TGTGCCAGCAGTTCGAGGGTAGTGGATGGCTACACCTTC.

CDR3 residues: CASSRDWTGSTEAFF. The CDR3, as DNA: TGTGCCAGCAGTCGAGATTGGACAGGGAGCACTGAAGCTTTCTTT. This chain links TRBV6-6 with TRBJ1-1, with 8 positions matching TRBD1. V lost 5 bases to trimming and J lost 4 bases; unmatched junction nucleotides: 9. Looked up from germline, CDR1 is MNHNY and CDR2 is SVGAGI (reference sequence). This CDR3 comprises 15 residues.